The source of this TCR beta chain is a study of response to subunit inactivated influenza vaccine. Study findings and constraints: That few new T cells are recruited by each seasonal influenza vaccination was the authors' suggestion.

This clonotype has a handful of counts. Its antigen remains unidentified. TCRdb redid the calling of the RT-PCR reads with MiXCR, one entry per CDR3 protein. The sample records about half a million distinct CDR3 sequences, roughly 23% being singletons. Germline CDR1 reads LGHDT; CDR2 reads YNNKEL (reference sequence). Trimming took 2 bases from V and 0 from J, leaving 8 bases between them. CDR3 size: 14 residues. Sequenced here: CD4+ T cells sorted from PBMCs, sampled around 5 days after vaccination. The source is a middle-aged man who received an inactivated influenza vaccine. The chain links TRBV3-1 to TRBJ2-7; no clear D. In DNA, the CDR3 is TGTGCCAGCAGCCAAACGGGCGTCTCCTACGAGCAGTACTTC. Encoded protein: CASSQTGVSYEQYF.